This T cell receptor (beta chain) was recorded in a study of cytomegalovirus exposure and HLA in healthy donors. Of note for this clone: Its antigen is unidentified.

The germline gives CDR1 LGHNT, CDR2 FRNRAP. V trimming: 5 bases; J trimming: 3 bases; junction bases outside the gene matches: 4. This CDR3 comprises 13 residues. Vbeta (60) and Jbeta (13) primers were used in the PCR. TCRdb keeps only in-frame clones here, not all; method: immunoSEQ multiplex PCR. This table has some 100,000 clones, 65% to 85% appearing once. Notes on the study in general: Previous analysis showed most TCR beta V segments were productive about 87% or about 30% of the time. With later analysis, a missense DCLRE1C variant became linked to TCR beta V- and J-gene trimming. According to reports, the classifier identified cytomegalovirus status with high specificity and sensitivity.

What was sequenced was PBMCs. This chain connects TRBV12-5 to TRBJ2-7; 7 nucleotides agree with TRBD1. The receptor's source is a woman in her 70s in good health and CMV-seropositive. CDR3 loop: CASGPTGYYEQYF. As DNA, the CDR3 is TGTGCTAGTGGTCCGACAGGGTACTACGAGCAGTACTTC.